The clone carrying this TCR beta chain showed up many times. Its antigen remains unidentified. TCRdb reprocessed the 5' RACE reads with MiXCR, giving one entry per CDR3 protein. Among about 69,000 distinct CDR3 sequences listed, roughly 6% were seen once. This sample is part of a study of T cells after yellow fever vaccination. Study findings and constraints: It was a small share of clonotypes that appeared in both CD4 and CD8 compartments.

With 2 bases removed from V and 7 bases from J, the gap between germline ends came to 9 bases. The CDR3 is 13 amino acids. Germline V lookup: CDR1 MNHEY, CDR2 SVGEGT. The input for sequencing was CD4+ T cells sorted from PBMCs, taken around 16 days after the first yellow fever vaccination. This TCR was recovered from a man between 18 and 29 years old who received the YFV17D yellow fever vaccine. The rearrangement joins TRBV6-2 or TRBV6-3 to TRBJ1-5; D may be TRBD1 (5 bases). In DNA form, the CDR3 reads TGTGCCAGCAGTTACGGGGGAAAACAGCCCCAGCATTTT. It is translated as CASSYGGKQPQHF.